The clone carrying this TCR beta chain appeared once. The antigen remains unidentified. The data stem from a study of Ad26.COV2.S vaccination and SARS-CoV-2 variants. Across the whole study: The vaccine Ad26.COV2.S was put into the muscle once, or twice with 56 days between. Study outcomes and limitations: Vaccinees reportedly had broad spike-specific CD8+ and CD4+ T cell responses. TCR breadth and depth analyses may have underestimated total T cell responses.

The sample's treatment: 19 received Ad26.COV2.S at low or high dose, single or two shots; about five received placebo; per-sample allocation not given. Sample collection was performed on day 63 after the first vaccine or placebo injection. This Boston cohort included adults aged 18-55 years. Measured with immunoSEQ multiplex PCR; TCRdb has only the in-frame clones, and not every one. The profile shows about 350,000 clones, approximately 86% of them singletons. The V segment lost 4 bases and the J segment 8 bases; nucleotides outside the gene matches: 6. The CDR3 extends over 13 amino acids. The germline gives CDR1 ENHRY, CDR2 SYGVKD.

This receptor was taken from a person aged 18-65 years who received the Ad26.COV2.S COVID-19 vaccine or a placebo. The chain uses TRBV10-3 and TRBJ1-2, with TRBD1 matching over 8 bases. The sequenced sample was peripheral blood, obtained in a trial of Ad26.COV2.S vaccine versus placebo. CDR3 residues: CAISGDRRMGYTF. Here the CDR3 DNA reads TGTGCCATCAGTGGGGACAGGAGGATGGGCTACACCTTC.